This entry features one T cell receptor (beta chain) sequence. Germline CDR1 reads MDHEN; CDR2 reads SYDVKM. The CDR3 extends over 14 amino acids. V lost 7 bases, J lost 7 bases, and 9 bases stayed unmatched. The method was immunoSEQ multiplex PCR; TCRdb's version includes in-frame clones alone and lacks a portion of them. The table records 25,000 to 30,000 clones, 75% to 95% of them present only once. The data are from a study of T cells in localized non-small cell lung cancer. This clonotype was sampled from a female donor of 60 years or more with stage I lung adenocarcinoma. Source: peripheral blood, taken before any cancer treatment. The chain employs TRBV28 and TRBJ1-2; 10 positions match TRBD1. DNA for the CDR3: TGTGCCAGCAAATGGGGGACAGGGGTTTTTGGCTACACCTTC. It encodes CASKWGTGVFGYTF.